These 27 T cell receptor beta chains share one sample of origin, sequenced in a study of blood T cell repertoires in COVID-19. Clones were sequenced by immunoSEQ multiplex PCR, and TCRdb holds only the in-frame ones, with some missing. Among 350,000 to 400,000 clones listed, approximately 86% were seen once. The sample was peripheral blood. These receptors originate from a woman in her sixties with COVID-19, enrolled during active disease.

This clone appeared a single time. The gene calls are TRBV10-3 and TRBJ1-2; TRBD1 matches at 7 bases. Germline V gene lookup returns CDR1 ENHRY and CDR2 SYGVKD. This CDR3 contains 13 residues. The J segment lost 7 bases and the V segment lost 3 bases, leaving 5 bases of the junction unmatched. CDR3 region: CAISETGATGYTF. The CDR3 DNA is TGTGCCATCAGTGAAACAGGGGCTACTGGCTACACCTTC.

This rearrangement joins TRBV11-3 to TRBJ2-7; 9 bases fit TRBD1. Looked up from germline, CDR1 is SGHNT and CDR2 is YENEEA. The ends lost 5 bases at V and 11 bases at J; junction bases unmatched: 10. The CDR3 extends over 13 amino acids. CDR3 residues: CASSTSYRGRKYF. In nucleotides, the CDR3 is TGTGCCAGCAGCACAAGCTACAGGGGGCGAAAGTACTTC.

The V call is TRBV7-3, the J call TRBJ1-1; D may be TRBD1 (6 bases). Germline CDR1 and CDR2: SGHTA and FQGTGA. This CDR3 has 15 residues. The ends were cut back, 1 base at V and 6 bases at J, with 15 bases in the middle. The chain's CDR3 is CASSLIGGLFSEAFF. The CDR3 nucleotides read TGTGCCAGCAGCTTAATAGGGGGATTATTCTCTGAAGCTTTCTTT.

This chain joins TRBV11-1 and TRBJ2-5; maybe TRBD2 (8 bases). The CDR3 length is 15 residues. Trimming removed 7 bases from V and 0 bases from J, with 15 bases in between. Germline CDR1 reads SGHAT; CDR2 reads FQDESV (reference sequence). CDR3 nucleotide sequence: TGTGCCAGCACCCAGGGGGGACTAGACCAAGAGACCCAGTACTTC. It is translated as CASTQGGLDQETQYF.

The rearrangement uses TRBV12-3 or TRBV12-4 and TRBJ1-3; 8 bases align to TRBD1. This CDR3 is built from 13 residues. V dropped 7 bases and J dropped 10; count of bases not matched to a gene: 9. This CDR3 is CASTTGQGGTIYF. CDR3 sequence (DNA): TGTGCCAGCACTACCGGACAGGGAGGGACCATATATTTT.

The chain is built from TRBV27 and TRBJ2-1; TRBD2 aligns across 11 bases. The germline V gene encodes CDR1 MNHEY and CDR2 SMNVEV (reference sequence). The CDR3 has 17 amino acids. The J segment lost 6 bases and the V segment lost 3 bases, leaving 10 bases of the junction unmatched. The CDR3 bases are TGTGCCAGCAGTTTTTTTTCCGGGACTAGCGGTTTCAATGAGCAGTTCTTC. Amino acid sequence: CASSFFSGTSGFNEQFF.

V usage is TRBV18 and J usage is TRBJ1-2, with 7 bases fitting TRBD1. Looked up from germline, CDR1 is KGHSH and CDR2 is LQKENI. V shed 3 bases and J 8 bases; nucleotides not matched to a gene: 9. The CDR3 contains 14 residues. The CDR3 nucleotides read TGTGCCAGCTCACCCGACACAGGGGCCCGAGGCTACACCTTC. Translation gives CASSPDTGARGYTF.

The chain carries TRBV19 and TRBJ2-3, with 8 bases lining up with TRBD2. CDR1 is LNHDA and CDR2 is SQIVND in the germline V gene (reference sequence). This CDR3 region has 14 residues. The V and J ends lost 5 bases and 9 bases, in that order; junction bases with no gene match: 10. Written as DNA, the CDR3 is TGTGCCAGTAGTCCTGGGACTAGACAAACGACGCAGTATTTT. Amino acid sequence: CASSPGTRQTTQYF.

The J gene is TRBJ2-7, the V gene TRBV20-1; the D is unclear. The V gene's germline CDR1 is DFQATT and CDR2 SNEGSKA (reference sequence). CDR3 length: 11 amino acids. V lost 3 bases to trimming and J lost 7 bases, with 10 bases between them. The CDR3 reads CSASRANEQYF. In DNA, the CDR3 is TGCAGTGCTAGTAGAGCGAATGAGCAGTACTTC.

The CDR3 loop reads CASSPRGGLQETQYF. For the CDR3, the DNA is TGTGCCAGCAGCCCCCGCGGGGGCCTTCAAGAGACCCAGTACTTC. The rearrangement joins TRBV5-4 to TRBJ2-5; a weak D match, TRBD2 (7 bases). Germline lookup yields CDR1 SGHNT and CDR2 YYREEE (reference sequence). The CDR3 has 15 amino acids. With 4 bases removed from V and 2 bases from J, the gap between germline ends came to 15 bases.

V gene TRBV24-1 combines with J gene TRBJ1-5, with 8 bases lining up with TRBD1. The V gene end was trimmed by 9 bases and the J gene end by 5 bases; junction bases not matched to a gene: 5. The CDR3 is made up of 13 amino acids. Germline V gives CDR1 KGHDR, CDR2 SFDVKD. The CDR3 is CATSQGGYQPQHF. DNA of the CDR3: TGTGCCACCTCACAGGGGGGCTATCAGCCCCAGCATTTT.

The V gene is TRBV29-1, the J gene TRBJ1-1; 8 bases agree with TRBD1. J lost 0 bases, V lost 7 bases, and 7 bases had no gene match. The CDR3 length is 14 residues. CDR1 SQVTM and CDR2 ANQGSEA come from the germline V gene. As DNA, the CDR3 is TGCAGCGGGGTAAAGGGACAGGTGAACACTGAAGCTTTCTTT. Residues: CSGVKGQVNTEAFF.

V gene TRBV19 combines with J gene TRBJ1-2, with 8 bases fitting TRBD1. This CDR3 is built from 14 residues. In germline, CDR1 is LNHDA, CDR2 SQIVND (reference sequence). Trimming took 7 bases from V and 8 from J; bases not matched to a gene: 12. Here the CDR3 reads CASILTGEGGGYTF. CDR3 sequence (DNA): TGTGCCAGTATCCTGACAGGGGAAGGAGGCGGCTACACCTTC. The full variable domain, in which reference TRBV19 and TRBJ1-2 provide the parts outside the CDR3, is DGGITQSPKYLFRKEGQNVTLSCEQNLNHDAMYWYRQDPGQGLRLIYYSQIVNDFQKGDIAEGYSVSREKKESFPLTVTSAQKNPTAFYLCASILTGEGGGYTFGSGTRLTVV.

The gene calls are TRBV7-2 and TRBJ2-1; TRBD2 matches 8 bases. CDR1 is SGHTA, CDR2 FQGNSA, per germline. The CDR3 runs 15 residues. Trimming cost V 6 bases and J 0 bases; bases outside gene matches: 4. The CDR3 bases are TGTGCCAGCAGGCCAGCGGGGGCCTCCTACAATGAGCAGTTCTTC. Translating it yields CASRPAGASYNEQFF.

This clone was counted only a few times. This sequence joins TRBV18 and TRBJ1-5; the D gene is possibly TRBD1 (5 bases). Trimming took off 1 base at V and 2 bases at J, with 12 bases between the two ends. Germline loops: CDR1 KGHSH, CDR2 LQKENI. The CDR3 is made up of 16 amino acids. The CDR3 loop is CASSPLGAAGNQPQHF. The CDR3 DNA reads TGTGCCAGCTCACCACTAGGGGCAGCAGGCAATCAGCCCCAGCATTTT. The whole variable domain, filled in from reference TRBV18 and TRBJ1-5, reads NAGVMQNPRHLVRRRGQEARLRCSPMKGHSHVYWYRQLPEEGLKFMVYLQKENIIDESGMPKERFSAEFPKEGPSILRIQQVVRGDSAAYFCASSPLGAAGNQPQHFGDGTRLSIL.

This clone has only one observation. The J gene is TRBJ1-6, the V gene TRBV4-3, with a weak D call TRBD1 (6 bases). The V end lost 3 bases, the J end lost 3 bases, and 12 bases lay between the germline ends. Germline CDR1 reads LGHNA; CDR2 reads YSLEER. The CDR3 covers 16 residues. Here the CDR3 reads CASSQGTGNYNSPLHF. In DNA, the CDR3 is TGCGCCAGCAGCCAGGGCACAGGGAACTATAATTCACCCCTCCACTTT.

This clone is a singleton in its sample. The V call is TRBV6-6, the J call TRBJ2-7; 7 bases line up with TRBD1. Germline-derived CDR1 and CDR2 are MNHNY and SVGAGI (reference sequence). This CDR3 is built from 13 residues. V shed 7 bases and J 0 bases; nucleotides not matched to a gene: 3. The CDR3 coding sequence is TGTGCCAGCACCCCAGGGGGCTCCTACGAGCAGTACTTC. Its protein is CASTPGGSYEQYF.

V usage is TRBV5-4 and J usage is TRBJ2-5; possible D gene TRBD2, 6 bases. Germline V gives CDR1 SGHNT, CDR2 YYREEE (reference sequence). Trimming pared 0 bases from V and 3 bases from J, leaving 12 bases between. There are 15 residues in the CDR3. CDR3 loop: CASSLDQTGEETQYF. The CDR3, as DNA: TGTGCCAGCAGCTTGGACCAGACGGGAGAAGAGACCCAGTACTTC. Full variable domain (rest looked up from reference TRBV5-4 and TRBJ2-5): ETGVTQSPTHLIKTRGQQVTLRCSSQSGHNTVSWYQQALGQGPQFIFQYYREEENGRGNFPPRFSGLQFPNYSSELNVNALELDDSALYLCASSLDQTGEETQYFGPGTRLLVL.

The chain recombines TRBV10-3 with TRBJ1-2; no reliable D call. Germline assignment: CDR1 ENHRY and CDR2 SYGVKD. With 2 bases removed from V and 8 bases from J, the gap between germline ends came to 12 bases. This CDR3 spans 13 amino acids. CDR3 in DNA: TGTGCCATCAGTGAGGAACCTGGAGGAGGCTACACCTTC. Its protein product is CAISEEPGGGYTF.

The rearrangement links TRBV7-8 to TRBJ2-1; 13 bases are a match to TRBD2. CDR1 SGHVS and CDR2 FQNEAQ come from the germline V gene. Trimming removed 2 bases from V and 2 bases from J; junction bases left unmatched: 12. The CDR3 totals 20 residues. The CDR3 DNA reads TGTGCCAGCAGCTTACAGACTAGCGGGGGGAAATTGGGGGCCTACAATGAGCAGTTCTTC. This gives the protein CASSLQTSGGKLGAYNEQFF.

The rearrangement links TRBV7-2 to TRBJ1-6; D is undetermined. Germline CDR1 SGHTA, CDR2 FQGNSA. V gave up 1 base and J gave up 7 bases, with 11 bases separating them. This CDR3 has 15 residues. As DNA, the CDR3 is TGTGCCAGCAGCTTAGTGGGAGCTTTAAATTCACCCCTCCACTTT. Translating gives CASSLVGALNSPLHF.

The chain uses TRBV11-3 and TRBJ2-1; possible D gene TRBD2, 5 bases. This CDR3 region has 13 residues. Trimming left V 5 bases short and J 10 bases short, with 15 bases between. Germline loops: CDR1 SGHNT, CDR2 YENEEA. The CDR3 DNA sequence: TGTGCCAGCAGCCGTATCGGGGAATTGGAGCAGTTCTTC. Translated, it gives CASSRIGELEQFF.

About this clone: Other DNA sequences in this specimen translate into the identical CDR3. The chain is built from TRBV18 and TRBJ2-7; tentative D call: TRBD2 (7 bases). Trimming shortened V by 3 bases and J by 6 bases, and 12 bases separated the two germline ends. Germline V gene data show CDR1 as KGHSH and CDR2 as LQKENI. CDR3 length equals 13 residues. The chain's CDR3 is CASSPGGGGEQYF. The DNA for the CDR3 is TGTGCCAGCTCACCGGGGGGGGGCGGCGAGCAGTACTTC.

The chain uses TRBV3-1 (or the pseudogene TRBV3-2) and TRBJ2-5, with D perhaps matching TRBD2 (5 bases). The germline CDR1 and CDR2 sequences are LGHDT and YNNKEL (reference sequence). V shed 7 bases and J shed 2 bases, with 26 bases lying between them. There are 18 residues in the CDR3. CDR3 in amino acids: CASIEIIRGRELQETQYF. The CDR3 DNA is TGTGCCAGCATAGAAATTATCCGAGGAAGGGAGCTTCAAGAGACCCAGTACTTC.

The chain carries TRBV7-2 and TRBJ2-5; 7 bases agree with TRBD2. CDR3 length: 14 amino acids. Germline V gene lookup returns CDR1 SGHTA and CDR2 FQGNSA. The V gene end was trimmed by 4 bases and the J gene end by 5 bases; junction bases not matched to a gene: 7. As DNA, the CDR3 is TGTGCCAGCAGCTCTGCGGGGGAGCGGGAGACCCAGTACTTC. Translating it yields CASSSAGERETQYF.

The CDR3 sequence: CASSGGGELSETQYF. For the CDR3, the DNA is TGTGCCAGCTCCGGGGGAGGGGAACTATCGGAGACCCAGTACTTC. This chain links TRBV5-4 with TRBJ2-5; 7 positions agree with TRBD2. The CDR3 has 15 residues. Germline V gene sequence: CDR1 SGHNT, CDR2 YYREEE (reference sequence). V lost 7 bases and J lost 5; bases outside the gene matches: 14.

This clone has only a few counts. This chain uses TRBV9 with TRBJ2-3, with D unclear. Trimming left V 4 bases short and J 6 bases short, with 6 bases between. Germline V gene sequence: CDR1 SGDLS, CDR2 YYNGEE. The CDR3 is made up of 11 amino acids. CDR3 loop: CASSYGDTQYF. CDR3 DNA: TGTGCCAGCAGCTACGGGGATACGCAGTATTTT.